The rows below give T cell receptor beta chains drawn from one sample of a study of blood T cell repertoires in COVID-19. This table comes from immunoSEQ multiplex PCR, and its TCRdb copy is limited to in-frame clones, with some not included. The sample holds 90,000 to 110,000 clones, 70% to 90% seen once. The sample comprised peripheral blood. These receptors were taken from a human donor in a cohort sampled during active COVID-19. CDR3s include the opening cysteine and the closing phenylalanine or tryptophan. A D gene is named only where the DNA matches it firmly. Clone size is shown for a subset of rows, as once, few, many or a class of expanded clone.

j_call	d_call	v_call	clone_size	cdr3_aa	cdr3_nt
TRBJ1-3	.	TRBV28	.	CASATVPGNTIYF	TGTGCCAGCGCTACGGTCCCTGGAAACACCATATATTTT
TRBJ1-1	.	TRBV29-1	.	CSVFPLLQRGTEAFF	TGCAGCGTTTTCCCCCTCTTGCAGAGAGGCACTGAAGCTTTCTTT
TRBJ2-4	TRBD1	TRBV7-2	.	CASSTGQGDGNIQYF	TGTGCCAGCAGTACGGGACAGGGCGACGGAAACATTCAGTACTTC
TRBJ2-7	.	TRBV7-9	.	CASSPKTGHEQYF	TGTGCCAGCAGCCCAAAGACAGGCCACGAGCAGTACTTC
TRBJ2-4	.	TRBV6-5	.	CASSPGLAKNIQYF	TGTGCCAGCAGTCCGGGACTAGCCAAAAACATTCAGTACTTC
TRBJ1-1	.	TRBV19	few	CASSMRSMNTEAFF	TGTGCCAGTAGTATGAGGTCCATGAACACTGAAGCTTTCTTT
TRBJ2-7	.	TRBV19	once	CASSATGLSYEQYF	TGTGCCAGTAGTGCGACAGGTCTTTCCTACGAGCAGTACTTC
TRBJ2-2	TRBD2	TRBV2	.	CASSDWLADNTGELFF	TGTGCCAGCAGTGATTGGCTAGCGGACAACACCGGGGAGCTGTTTTTT
TRBJ2-4	.	TRBV5-1	.	CASSSAGTLLDIQYF	TGCGCCAGCAGCTCGGCCGGGACTCTACTGGACATTCAGTACTTC
TRBJ1-3	TRBD1	TRBV10-3	.	CAIGDRQNTIYF	TGTGCCATCGGGGACAGGCAAAACACCATATATTTT
TRBJ2-1	TRBD2	TRBV4-3	once	CASSQDVGGSSYNEQFF	TGCGCCAGCAGCCAAGATGTGGGCGGGAGCTCCTACAATGAGCAGTTCTTC
TRBJ1-1	TRBD1	TRBV4-1	.	CASSQDARGVTEAFF	TGCGCCAGCAGCCAAGACGCCAGGGGGGTAACTGAAGCTTTCTTT
TRBJ1-1	.	TRBV7-9	few	CASSLLRENTEAFF	TGTGCCAGCAGCTTATTACGGGAGAACACTGAAGCTTTCTTT
TRBJ1-6	.	TRBV4-1	.	CASSQERGGSSPLHF	TGCGCCAGCAGCCAAGAAAGGGGGGGCAGTTCACCCCTCCACTTT
TRBJ2-1	.	TRBV3-1/TRBV3-2	.	CASSLLSWDNEQFF	TGTGCCAGCAGCCTACTATCCTGGGACAATGAGCAGTTCTTC
TRBJ1-2	.	TRBV12-3/TRBV12-4	few	CASSLGPGRGYTF	TGTGCCAGCAGTTTAGGACCTGGGAGAGGCTACACCTTC